The clone carrying this T cell receptor beta chain was seen more than once but under ten times. The target antigen is unknown. TCR beta VDJ and CDR3 were profiled, and genomic DNA was the template. MiXCR was run by TCRdb on the reads, yielding one entry per CDR3 protein. The sample contains 200,000 or so distinct CDR3 sequences, under 70% of which appear only once. The CDR3 is 13 residues long. V lost 7 bases, J lost 4 bases, and 12 bases lay in between. Germline loops: CDR1 SNHLY, CDR2 FYNNEI. The source of the sample is a study of CD8+CD57+ T cells in acquired aplastic anemia. Findings and limits, study-wide: In common between the patients and the controls were some 29 CD8+ CDR3 sequences.

The TCR comes from a human donor with severe aplastic anemia or a healthy control (not recorded which). V usage is TRBV2 and J usage is TRBJ2-3; D is perhaps TRBD2 (5 bases). The sample was sorted CD4+, CD8+, or CD8+CD57+ T cells (not recorded which) from PBMCs. CDR3 DNA: TGTGCCAGCACTGCCCGGGGTTCAGATACGCAGTATTTT. Protein product: CASTARGSDTQYF.